The T cell receptor (beta chain) under discussion was sequenced for a study of T cells in tuberculosis. Some clones are missing from TCRdb's copy, which holds only in-frame ones; the method was immunoSEQ multiplex PCR. This table holds about 20,000 clones, roughly nine tenths found once. Specimen: PBMCs. The TCR originated in a donor between 10 and 35 years old with latent tuberculosis or without tuberculosis infection.

CDR3 DNA sequence: TGTGCCAGCAGCGTTATTAGCTCCTACAATGAGCAGTTCTTC. Its protein is CASSVISSYNEQFF. The chain has TRBV9 and TRBJ2-1; D uncertain. V lost 2 bases, J lost 0 bases, and 6 bases lay in between. The CDR3 length is 14 residues. In germline, CDR1 is SGDLS, CDR2 YYNGEE.